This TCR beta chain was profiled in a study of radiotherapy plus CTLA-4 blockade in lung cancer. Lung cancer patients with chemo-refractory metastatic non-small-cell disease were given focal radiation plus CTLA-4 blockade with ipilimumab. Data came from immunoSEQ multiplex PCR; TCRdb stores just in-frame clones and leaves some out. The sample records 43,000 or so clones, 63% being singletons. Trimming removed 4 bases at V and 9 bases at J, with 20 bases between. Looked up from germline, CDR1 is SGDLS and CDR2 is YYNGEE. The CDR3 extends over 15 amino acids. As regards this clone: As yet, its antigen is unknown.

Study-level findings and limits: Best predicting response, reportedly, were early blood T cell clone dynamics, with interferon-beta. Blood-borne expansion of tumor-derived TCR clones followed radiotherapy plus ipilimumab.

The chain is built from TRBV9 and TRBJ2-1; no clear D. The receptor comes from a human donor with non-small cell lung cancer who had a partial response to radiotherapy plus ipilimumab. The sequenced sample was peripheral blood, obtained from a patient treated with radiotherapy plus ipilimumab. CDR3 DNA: TGTGCCAGCAGCACTCTAAAAACCGATCCCCCTGAGCAGTTCTTC. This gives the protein CASSTLKTDPPEQFF.